These T cell receptor beta chains were read from a single sample in a study of CD49a tissue-resident CD8 T cells in human skin. Assay: immunoSEQ multiplex PCR; the TCRdb copy retains only in-frame clones and omits some. The sample carries roughly 1,500 clones, 55% to 75% recorded once. The material sequenced was CLA- CD8+ effector memory T cells sorted from blood. The receptors here all came from a human donor in good health. Each CDR3 is given with its conserved first and last residue. The size field is filled for only some rows; it gives once, few, many or a size class.

J	V	size	CDR3
TRBJ2-1	TRBV6-4	few	CASSDTSGQTDEQFF
TRBJ2-7	TRBV7-6	.	CASSTLAGASYEQYF
TRBJ1-5	TRBV11-2	.	CASSTGNQPQHF
TRBJ2-6	TRBV4-2	.	CASSQEAGGGGANVLTF
TRBJ2-1	TRBV28	.	CASTNYKGTSAHEQFF
.	TRBV7-9	.	CASSLATSGLPEQFF
TRBJ1-6	TRBV27	.	CASSLIRGSPLHF
TRBJ1-1	TRBV6-6	few	CASSSGTGMAEAFF
TRBJ2-3	TRBV4-2	.	CASSQETSGTDTQYF
TRBJ2-1	TRBV4-2	.	CASSQDPTSGSSEQFF
TRBJ2-5	TRBV7-8	.	CASSPRTSGRGKTQYF
TRBJ1-4	TRBV6-1	.	CASSGGPANEKLFF
TRBJ2-3	TRBV6-5	.	CASGKIAGSTDTQYF
TRBJ1-6	TRBV25-1	.	CASSWDRDNSPLHF
TRBJ2-5	TRBV5-4	.	CASSLRGKQETQYF
TRBJ1-1	TRBV4-1	.	CASSQDLGSALEAFF
TRBJ2-1	TRBV6-5	.	CASGIAGDNEQFF
TRBJ2-7	TRBV4-2	few	CASSQPEGAGDHEQYF
TRBJ2-2	TRBV25-1	.	CASSGDRDTGELFF
TRBJ2-1	TRBV11-2	.	CASSAGLAGDTEQFF
TRBJ2-1	TRBV4-2	.	CASSQRAGTDEQFF
TRBJ2-1	TRBV30	.	CAWSWLAGASEQFF
TRBJ1-1	TRBV6-1	.	CASSEDNYMNTEAFF
TRBJ2-1	TRBV6-4	.	CASSDSNVGDYNEQFF
TRBJ2-2	TRBV7-3	.	CASSPRGSERELFF
TRBJ2-1	TRBV6-4	.	CASSPGTSEYNEQFF
TRBJ1-2	TRBV6-1	.	CASSEAYQPQVYTF
TRBJ2-7	TRBV6-1	large	CASSETFEQYF
TRBJ2-7	TRBV5-1	.	CASRSGSSYEQYF
TRBJ1-5	TRBV19	.	CASSILSLNQPQHF
TRBJ2-7	TRBV7-9	.	CASSLVGREGEQYF
TRBJ1-5	TRBV28	.	CASSRRQGTNQPQHF
TRBJ2-3	TRBV6-1	.	CASSEAGGGGADTQYF
TRBJ2-7	TRBV6-5	.	CASRLQGEMGEQYF
TRBJ2-3	TRBV6-4	few	CASSDGQGADTQYF
TRBJ2-3	TRBV6-5	large	CASSYRAGGGADTQYF
TRBJ2-2	TRBV10-1	.	CATSTGDNGELFF
.	TRBV11-3	.	CASSYKREAPHEQYF
TRBJ1-5	TRBV21-1	.	CASSKGQGGNQPQHF
TRBJ1-2	TRBV5-6	.	CASSSGQLYGYTF